In this sample, the clone carrying this T cell receptor (beta chain) turned up a few times. The target antigen is unknown. After removal of 5 bases from V and 0 bases from J, the junction contained 7 bases not matched to a gene. The CDR3 contains 14 residues. Germline CDR1 DFQATT, CDR2 SNEGSKA (reference sequence). This specimen comes from a study of glioma-infiltrating T cells. Amplification of TCR alpha and beta CDR3 regions from RNA used iRepertoire nested multiplex PCR. One-step reverse transcription and amplification started from roughly 100-400 ng of tissue mRNA or PBMC total RNA. From the multiplex PCR reads, TCRdb called clonotypes with MiXCR, one entry per CDR3 protein. The profile covers more than 110,000 distinct CDR3 sequences, with 30% to 40% appearing a single time and around 18% taken by the ten largest. Study-wide points: CDR3 overlap between tissue and blood was very small. Tissue-blood divergence was below expectation in non-neoplastic patients, above in gliomas.

The J gene is TRBJ2-7, the V gene TRBV20-1; 7 bases line up with TRBD2. Specimen: glioma tissue, nonneoplastic brain tissue, or PBMCs (not recorded which). This sequence originates from a human donor with low-grade glioma or glioblastoma, undergoing nonglioma brain surgery, or in good health (not recorded which). CDR3 residues: CSAQLARSSYEQYF. The CDR3 nucleotides are TGCAGTGCTCAACTAGCGCGAAGCTCCTACGAGCAGTACTTC.